This is a list of T cell receptor beta chains from one sample in a study of graft-versus-host responses after intestinal transplantation. No cognate antigen is known for these TCRs. Assay: immunoSEQ multiplex PCR; the TCRdb copy retains only in-frame clones and omits some. The sample carries 90,000 to 150,000 clones, 95% recorded once. Sequenced material: unstimulated CD8+ T cells sorted from spleen or lymph node cells, taken before intestinal transplant. The receptors originated from a human donor who received an intestinal transplant. CDR3s include the opening cysteine and the closing phenylalanine or tryptophan. Fields, in order: clone size, V gene, D gene, J gene, CDR3 DNA, CDR3 protein. The D gene is left open where the match is weak. A clone size is listed for some rows: how often the clone was seen (once, few, many), or a class if it is expanded.

>.|TRBV7-3|.|TRBJ1-1
TGTGCCAGCAGCCTTAGAGGAGGGACTGAAGCTTTCTTT
CASSLRGGTEAFF
>.|TRBV28|TRBD1|TRBJ2-1
TGTGCCAGCAGCTCCCTCCCGGGACAGGATGTGCGCCCTTACAATGAGCAGTTCTTC
CASSSLPGQDVRPYNEQFF
>.|TRBV30|.|TRBJ2-5
TGTGCCTGGTCCCGTAGCGCCCTCCAAGAGACCCAGTACTTC
CAWSRSALQETQYF
>.|TRBV7-9|.|TRBJ2-7
TGTGCCAGCAGTCGTAAGATCCACGAGCAGTACTTC
CASSRKIHEQYF
>.|TRBV5-1|.|TRBJ1-2
TGCGCCAGCAGCTTTGAAGTCTTGAAGGGAGGCTACACCTTC
CASSFEVLKGGYTF
>once|TRBV4-1|.|TRBJ2-7
TGCGCCAGCAGCCAAAAGGATGCAGGAATCTACGAGCAGTACTTC
CASSQKDAGIYEQYF
>.|TRBV20-1|.|TRBJ1-1
TGCAGTGCTCAACTAATCACTGAAGCTTTCTTT
CSAQLITEAFF
>.|TRBV10-3|.|TRBJ2-3
TGTGCCATCAGTGAGTTGGGGGCAGGCAGCACAGATACGCAGTATTTT
CAISELGAGSTDTQYF
>few|TRBV28|.|TRBJ1-1
TGTGCCAGCAGTTTAACCGGGAACACTGAAGCTTTCTTT
CASSLTGNTEAFF
>.|TRBV9|.|TRBJ2-7
TGTGCCAGCAGCGTAGGAGGCGGGACCCACGAGCAGTACTTC
CASSVGGGTHEQYF
>.|TRBV7-6|.|TRBJ2-1
TGTGCCAGCAGCCGGAGATCGCCCTACAATGAGCAGTTCTTC
CASSRRSPYNEQFF
>.|TRBV19|.|TRBJ1-5
TGTGCCAGTAGTCCCCTTGGTGCAGGCAATCAGCCCCAGCATTTT
CASSPLGAGNQPQHF
>.|TRBV28|.|TRBJ2-3
TGTGCCAGCAGTTTACCCTCGAATAGAGTCTCTAGCACAGATACGCAGTATTTT
CASSLPSNRVSSTDTQYF
>.|TRBV5-3|TRBD2|TRBJ2-7
TGTGCCAGAAGCTTTGGGCACAGCGGGAGCCCTCCCTACGAGCAGTACTTC
CARSFGHSGSPPYEQYF
>.|TRBV11-3|.|TRBJ1-6
TGTGCCAGCAGCTTAGATAGGAATTCACCCCTCCACTTT
CASSLDRNSPLHF
>.|TRBV10-3|.|TRBJ2-3
TGTGCCACCCGACCAAGGCCAAGTGCAGATACGCAGTATTTT
CATRPRPSADTQYF
>.|TRBV4-1|TRBD2|TRBJ2-5
TGCGCCAGCAGCCAGTATCTAGCGGGTGGGGAGACCCAGTACTTC
CASSQYLAGGETQYF
>once|TRBV27|.|TRBJ2-5
TGTGCCAGTTCTCCTAGGAGTTCTGGAGAGACCCAGTACTTC
CASSPRSSGETQYF
>.|TRBV11-3|TRBD2|TRBJ2-5
TGTGCCAGCAGCTCGACTAGCGGGAGGATAGAGACCCAGTACTTC
CASSSTSGRIETQYF
>.|TRBV28|.|TRBJ2-1
TGTGCCAGCAGTTTTGTCCGAAGCTCCTACAATGAGCAGTTCTTC
CASSFVRSSYNEQFF
>.|TRBV27|.|TRBJ1-5
TGTGCCAGCAGTTTATCTGGGGGAAGCAGCAATCAGCCCCAGCATTTT
CASSLSGGSSNQPQHF
>.|TRBV5-6|.|TRBJ1-1
TGTGCCAGCAGCCTTGTAGGAGGGGACACTGAAGCTTTCTTT
CASSLVGGDTEAFF
>.|TRBV7-9|TRBD1|TRBJ2-7
TGTGCCAGCAGCTCCCGGGACAGGGTCTACGAGCAGTACTTC
CASSSRDRVYEQYF
>.|TRBV5-6|.|TRBJ2-7
TGTGCCAGCAGCTCCTCCTACGAGCAGTACTTC
CASSSSYEQYF
>.|TRBV5-1|TRBD1|TRBJ2-1
TGCGCCAGCAGCGCCCCGGACAGGGGCAAGAATGAGCAGTTCTTC
CASSAPDRGKNEQFF